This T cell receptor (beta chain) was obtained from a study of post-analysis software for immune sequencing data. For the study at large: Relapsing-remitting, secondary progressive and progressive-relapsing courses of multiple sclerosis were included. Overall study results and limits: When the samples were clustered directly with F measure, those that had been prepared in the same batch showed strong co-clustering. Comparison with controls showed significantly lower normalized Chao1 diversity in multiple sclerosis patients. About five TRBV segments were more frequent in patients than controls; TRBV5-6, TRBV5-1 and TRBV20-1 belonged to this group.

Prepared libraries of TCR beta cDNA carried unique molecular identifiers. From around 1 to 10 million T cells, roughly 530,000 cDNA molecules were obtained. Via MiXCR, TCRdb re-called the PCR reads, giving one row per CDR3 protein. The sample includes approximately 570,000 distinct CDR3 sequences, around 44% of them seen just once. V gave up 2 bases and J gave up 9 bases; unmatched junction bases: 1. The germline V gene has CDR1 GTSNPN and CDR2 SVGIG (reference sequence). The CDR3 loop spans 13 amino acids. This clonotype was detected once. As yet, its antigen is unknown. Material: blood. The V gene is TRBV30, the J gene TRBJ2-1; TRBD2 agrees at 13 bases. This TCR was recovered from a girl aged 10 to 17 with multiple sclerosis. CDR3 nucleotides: TGTGCCTGGAGTAGGACTAGCGGGAGTGAGCAGTTCTTC. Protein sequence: CAWSRTSGSEQFF.